This TCR beta chain came from a study of blood T cell repertoires in COVID-19. For the study at large: Acute-phase and convalescent COVID-19 samples originated in the United States, Italy and Spain. PBMCs, B-cell-depleted T cells, or T cells provided the cDNA or gDNA that made up the material.

Per the authors' pipeline: Estimation of nucleated cell counts relied on the amplification of reference gene primers. Sequenced by immunoSEQ multiplex PCR; TCRdb stores in-frame clones only, minus some. V and J calls and clone size are as listed in that table; D and trimming were resolved from the DNA. The sample yields 45,000 to 65,000 clones, 82% seen once. The germline V gene has CDR1 KGHDR and CDR2 SFDVKD. The germline V and J ends were trimmed by 4 bases and 2 bases, with 11 bases remaining between them. CDR3 length: 15 residues. The receptor's source is a man aged 55 to 69 with acute or convalescent COVID-19. The V gene is TRBV24-1, the J gene TRBJ2-1; D is possibly TRBD2 (6 bases). The sample was peripheral blood. DNA of the CDR3: TGTGCCACCAGTGACTCCGGGGGAACCTACAATGAGCAGTTCTTC. It translates to CATSDSGGTYNEQFF.